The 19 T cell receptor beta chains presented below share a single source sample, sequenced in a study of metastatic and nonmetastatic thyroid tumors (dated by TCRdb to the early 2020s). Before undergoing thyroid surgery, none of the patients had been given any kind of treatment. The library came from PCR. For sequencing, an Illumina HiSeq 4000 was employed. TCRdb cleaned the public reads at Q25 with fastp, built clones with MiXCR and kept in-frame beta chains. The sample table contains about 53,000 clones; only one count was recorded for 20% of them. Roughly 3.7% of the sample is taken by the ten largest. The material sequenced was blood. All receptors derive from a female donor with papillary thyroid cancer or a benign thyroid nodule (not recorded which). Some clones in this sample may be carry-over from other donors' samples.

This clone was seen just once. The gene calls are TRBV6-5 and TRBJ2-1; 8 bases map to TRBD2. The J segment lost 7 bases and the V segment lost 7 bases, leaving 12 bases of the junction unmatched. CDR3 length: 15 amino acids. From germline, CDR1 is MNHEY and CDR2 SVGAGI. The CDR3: CASISGGAGANEQFF. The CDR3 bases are TGTGCCAGCATTTCGGGGGGAGCGGGAGCTAATGAGCAGTTCTTC.

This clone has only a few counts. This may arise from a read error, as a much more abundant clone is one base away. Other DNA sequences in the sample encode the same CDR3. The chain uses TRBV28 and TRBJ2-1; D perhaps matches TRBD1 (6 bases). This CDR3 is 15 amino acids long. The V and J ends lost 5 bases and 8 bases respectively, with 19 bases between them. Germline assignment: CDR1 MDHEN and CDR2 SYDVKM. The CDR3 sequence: CASSTPTGRRDEQFF. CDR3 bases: TGTGCCAGCAGTACCCCAACAGGGCGTCGAGATGAGCAGTTCTTC.

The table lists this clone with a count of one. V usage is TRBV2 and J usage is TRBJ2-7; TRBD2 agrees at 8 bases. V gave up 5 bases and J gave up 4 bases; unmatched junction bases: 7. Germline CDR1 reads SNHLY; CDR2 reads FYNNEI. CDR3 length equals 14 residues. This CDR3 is CASSPKRGLYEQYF. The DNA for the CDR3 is TGTGCCAGCAGTCCAAAGCGGGGGTTATACGAGCAGTACTTC.

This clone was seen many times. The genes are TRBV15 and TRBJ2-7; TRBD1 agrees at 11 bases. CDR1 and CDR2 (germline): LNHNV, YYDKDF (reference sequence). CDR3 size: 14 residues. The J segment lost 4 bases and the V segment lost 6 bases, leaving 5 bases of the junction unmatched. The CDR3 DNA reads TGTGCCACCAGAGGGACAGGGGGTCCGTACGAGCAGTACTTC. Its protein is CATRGTGGPYEQYF.

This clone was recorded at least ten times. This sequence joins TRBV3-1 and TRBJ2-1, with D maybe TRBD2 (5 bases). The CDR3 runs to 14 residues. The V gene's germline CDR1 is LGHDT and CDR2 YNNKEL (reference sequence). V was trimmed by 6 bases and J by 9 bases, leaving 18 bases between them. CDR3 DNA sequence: TGTGCCAGCAGTGCTGTTGGAGGTAAGGGTGAGCAGTTCTTC. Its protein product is CASSAVGGKGEQFF.

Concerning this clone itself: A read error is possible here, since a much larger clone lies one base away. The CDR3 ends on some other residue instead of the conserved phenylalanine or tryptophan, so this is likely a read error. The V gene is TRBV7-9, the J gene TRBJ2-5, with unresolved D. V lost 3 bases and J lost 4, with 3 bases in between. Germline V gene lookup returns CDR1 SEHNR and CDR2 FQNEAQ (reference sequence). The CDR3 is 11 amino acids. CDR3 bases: TGTGCCAGCAGCTTTGGAGAGACCCAGTACTTA. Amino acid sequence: CASSFGETQYL.

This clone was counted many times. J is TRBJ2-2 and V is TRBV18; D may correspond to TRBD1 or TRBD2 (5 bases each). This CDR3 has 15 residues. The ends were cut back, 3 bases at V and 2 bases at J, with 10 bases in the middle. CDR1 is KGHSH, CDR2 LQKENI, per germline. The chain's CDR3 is CASSPGTVNTGELFF. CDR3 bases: TGTGCCAGCTCACCGGGGACCGTCAACACCGGGGAGCTGTTTTTT. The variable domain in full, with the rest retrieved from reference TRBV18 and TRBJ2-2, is NAGVMQNPRHLVRRRGQEARLRCSPMKGHSHVYWYRQLPEEGLKFMVYLQKENIIDESGMPKERFSAEFPKEGPSILRIQQVVRGDSAAYFCASSPGTVNTGELFFGEGSRLTVL.

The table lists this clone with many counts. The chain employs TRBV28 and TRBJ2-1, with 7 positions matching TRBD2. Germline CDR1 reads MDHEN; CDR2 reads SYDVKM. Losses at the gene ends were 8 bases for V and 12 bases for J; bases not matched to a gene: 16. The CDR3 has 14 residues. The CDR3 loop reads CASVSGRRDTGQFF. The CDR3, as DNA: TGTGCCAGCGTCTCCGGGAGGAGGGATACTGGGCAGTTCTTC.

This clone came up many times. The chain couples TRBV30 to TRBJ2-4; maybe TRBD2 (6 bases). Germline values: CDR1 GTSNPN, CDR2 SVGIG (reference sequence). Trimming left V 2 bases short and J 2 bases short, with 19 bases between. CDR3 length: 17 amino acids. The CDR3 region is CAWSRGGFDGSKNIQYF. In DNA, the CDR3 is TGTGCCTGGAGTAGAGGAGGGTTCGACGGGTCCAAAAACATTCAGTACTTC. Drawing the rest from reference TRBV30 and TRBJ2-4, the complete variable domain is SQTIHQWPATLVQPVGSPLSLECTVEGTSNPNLYWYRQAAGRGLQLLFYSVGIGQISSEVPQNLSASRPQDRQFILSSKKLLLSDSGFYLCAWSRGGFDGSKNIQYFGAGTRLSVL.

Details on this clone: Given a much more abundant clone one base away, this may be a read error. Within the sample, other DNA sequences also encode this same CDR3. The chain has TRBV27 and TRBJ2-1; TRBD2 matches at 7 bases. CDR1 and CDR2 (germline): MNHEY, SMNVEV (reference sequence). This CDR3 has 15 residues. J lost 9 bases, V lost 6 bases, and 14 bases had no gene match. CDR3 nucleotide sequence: TGTGCCAGCAGCCCGACTAGTGGGAGGGCCGCTGAGCAGTTCTTC. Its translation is CASSPTSGRAAEQFF.

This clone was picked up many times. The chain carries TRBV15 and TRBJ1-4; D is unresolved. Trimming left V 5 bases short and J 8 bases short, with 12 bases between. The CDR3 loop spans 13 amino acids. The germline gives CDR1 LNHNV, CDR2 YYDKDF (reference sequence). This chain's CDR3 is CATSRALGEKLFF. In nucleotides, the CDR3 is TGTGCCACCAGCCGTGCTTTGGGGGAAAAACTGTTTTTT. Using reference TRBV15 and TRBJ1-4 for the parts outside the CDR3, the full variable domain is DAMVIQNPRYQVTQFGKPVTLSCSQTLNHNVMYWYQQKSSQAPKLLFHYYDKDFNNEADTPDNFQSRRPNTSFCFLDIRSPGLGDTAMYLCATSRALGEKLFFGSGTQLSVL.

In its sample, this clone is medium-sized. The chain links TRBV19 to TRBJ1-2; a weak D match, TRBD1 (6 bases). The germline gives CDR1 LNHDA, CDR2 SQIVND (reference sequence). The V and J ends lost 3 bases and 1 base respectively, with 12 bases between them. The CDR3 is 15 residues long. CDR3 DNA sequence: TGTGCCAGTAGTATTATCAAGGGGGTTAACTATGGCTACACCTTC. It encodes CASSIIKGVNYGYTF.

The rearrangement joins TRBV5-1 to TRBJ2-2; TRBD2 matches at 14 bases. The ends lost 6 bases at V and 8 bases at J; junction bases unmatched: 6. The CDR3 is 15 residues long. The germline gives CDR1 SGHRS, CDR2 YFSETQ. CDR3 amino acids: CASKGLAGEEGELFF. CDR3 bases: TGCGCCAGCAAGGGACTAGCGGGAGAGGAAGGGGAGCTGTTTTTT.

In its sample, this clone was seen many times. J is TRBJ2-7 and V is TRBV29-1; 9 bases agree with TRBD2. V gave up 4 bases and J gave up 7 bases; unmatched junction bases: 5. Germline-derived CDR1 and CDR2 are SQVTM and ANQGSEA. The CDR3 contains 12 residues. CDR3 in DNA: TGCAGCGTTGGCGGGAGGGCCCGGGAGCAGTACTTC. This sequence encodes CSVGGRAREQYF.

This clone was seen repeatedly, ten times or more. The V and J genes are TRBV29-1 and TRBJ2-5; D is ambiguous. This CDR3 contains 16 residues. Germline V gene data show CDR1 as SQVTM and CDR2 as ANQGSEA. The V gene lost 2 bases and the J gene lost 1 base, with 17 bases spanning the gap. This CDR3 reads CSVEWWAGATQETQYF. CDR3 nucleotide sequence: TGCAGCGTTGAATGGTGGGCAGGAGCGACCCAAGAGACCCAGTACTTC.

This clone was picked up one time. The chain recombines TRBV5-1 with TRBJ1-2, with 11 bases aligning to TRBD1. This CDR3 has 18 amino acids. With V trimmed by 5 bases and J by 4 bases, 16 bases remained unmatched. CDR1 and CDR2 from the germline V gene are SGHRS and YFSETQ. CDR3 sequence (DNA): TGCGCCAGCAGGTCGAGCTTGGCCCCGGGACAGGGGGGCTATGGCTACACCTTC. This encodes CASRSSLAPGQGGYGYTF.

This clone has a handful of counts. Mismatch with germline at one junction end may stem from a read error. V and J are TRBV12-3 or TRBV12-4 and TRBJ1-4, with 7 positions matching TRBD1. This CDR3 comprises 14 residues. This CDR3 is CSSRSGTANEELFF. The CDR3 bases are TGTTCCAGCAGGTCCGGGACAGCTAATGAAGAACTGTTTTTT.

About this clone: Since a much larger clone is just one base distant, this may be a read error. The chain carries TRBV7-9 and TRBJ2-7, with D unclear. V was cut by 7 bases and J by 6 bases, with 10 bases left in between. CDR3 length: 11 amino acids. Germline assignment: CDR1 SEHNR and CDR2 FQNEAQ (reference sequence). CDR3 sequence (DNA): TGTGCCAGCATGGAGAGCAGCGAGCAGTACTTC. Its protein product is CASMESSEQYF.

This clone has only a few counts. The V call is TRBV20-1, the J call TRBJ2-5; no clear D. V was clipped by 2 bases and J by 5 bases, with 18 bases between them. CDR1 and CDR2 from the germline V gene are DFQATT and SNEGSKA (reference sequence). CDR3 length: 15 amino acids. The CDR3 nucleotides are TGCAGTGCTAGAAGCGCCAGGTATGTTCTGGAGACCCAGTACTTC. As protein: CSARSARYVLETQYF.